What follows describes a single T cell receptor beta chain. This CDR3 has 18 amino acids. Germline CDR1 is SGHVS and CDR2 is FNYEAQ. V shed 5 bases and J 7 bases; nucleotides not matched to a gene: 16. Profiling relied on immunoSEQ multiplex PCR, and the TCRdb table lists in-frame clones only, not all of them. Among hundreds of thousands of clones listed, about 90% were seen once. The sample belongs to a study of blood T cell repertoires in COVID-19. This clonotype was sampled from a woman in her 30s with COVID-19, enrolled during active disease. The gene calls are TRBV7-6 and TRBJ1-6; 8 positions agree with TRBD1. The sequencing input was peripheral blood. CDR3 sequence reads: CASSPRPLTTGGNSPLHF. The CDR3 coding sequence is TGTGCCAGCAGCCCTAGGCCCTTAACAACAGGGGGGAATTCACCCCTCCACTTT.